This T cell receptor beta chain stems from a study of shared clonotypes between healthy human individuals (dated by TCRdb to 2019 to 2021). Study-wide context: The cohort comprised a couple of women and a few men aged 18 to 49 years. For each donor, CD4 naive and CD4 memory were each given three plates, CD8 naive was given two plates, and CD8 memory was given one plate. The study deeply sequenced blood TCR repertoires of five healthy adults to estimate repertoire size and the extent of clonotype sharing between individuals. To increase sequencing depth and limit assay-specific biases, TCR repertoire library preparation and sequencing were carried out by different laboratories using diverse techniques. Between about 0.8 and 9 billion PBMCs per donor were obtained by leukapheresis.

The paper's findings and limits, for the study overall: Pairwise subsampling led to the expectation that sequencing depth would affect the degree of clonotype sharing among donors. Because the study included only a small number of donors, the genetic and exposure-history diversity represented was limited. Compared with non-shared clonotypes, the clonotypes found in all four sorted-subset donors had higher generation probabilities. Larger estimated clonotype richness was generally found for naive subsets than for memory subsets. Sampling was restricted to blood, and TCR repertoires in tissues likely differ from the TCR repertoires found in blood. Roughly 5% of naive CD4, 3.5% of naive CD8, 2.3% of memory CD4, and 0.4% of memory CD8 clonotypes were shared across several donors. Rarefaction of sorted-subset datasets indicated incomplete sequencing despite the large sequencing depth.

The donors were healthy, HIV-negative adults with no recently reported acute infections or vaccinations. Every donor was a Caucasian adult residing in Nashville, Tennessee, USA. Magnetic negative selection was used to enrich CD4+ T cells, after which naive cells were positively selected on CD45RA and the negative fraction became the memory subset. Blood was obtained by leukapheresis, after which PBMCs were separated by Ficoll-Histopaque density gradient centrifugation and cryopreserved in liquid nitrogen vapor phase. Analytical flow cytometry was used to check the purity and quantity of every magnetically sorted T cell population. Genomic DNA was isolated from every sorted fraction and measured by UV absorbance on a Nanodrop 2000c. Note on this clone: Its binding antigen is unknown. Qualities for individual bases were not recorded, and no much larger clone is one base off.

V lost 6 bases and J lost 3 bases; the stretch between them is 15 bases long. Including the terminal cysteine and phenylalanine, the CDR3 comprises 14 residues. CDR3 DNA is the only sequence kept; it has 42 bases, read in frame from the first base. Reading the germline V gene (reference sequence) gives CDR1 MNHNY and CDR2 SVGAGI. Using the deep immunoSEQ assay, multiplex PCR amplified TCR CDR3 regions from genomic DNA. Extracted genomic DNA from each cell subset was distributed evenly across all wells of several immunoSEQ 96-well plates, and each plate was treated as a replicate. For sorted subsets, approximately 210 ng genomic DNA, equal to 30,000 to 35,000 T cell genomes, was loaded into each replicate PCR. The purified libraries were quantified using a Qubit 3.0 fluorometer, sized with a Bioanalyzer 2100, and then quantified again using the KAPA Library Quantification kit. Every immunoSEQ 96-well plate was sequenced on a dedicated single-read 150-cycle Illumina NextSeq 550 flow cell. In the authors' own workflow: Because the immunoSEQ output included only junctional sequences and no quality scores, the filtering could not be the same as the filtering used for full-length reads. To assign V/J genes and CDR3, sequences were annotated against IMGT germline references using PyIR, a Python wrapper for IgBLAST v1.9. Any read was removed if the V/J assignment was weak (E-value above 1e-6), the CDR3 was missing, or the read contained stop codons, out-of-frame junctions, or ambiguous translated residues. A V3J clonotype was defined by an identical inferred V gene, J gene, and CDR3 amino acid sequence. Percentage overlap between repertoires was computed as shared unique clonotypes divided by the size of the smaller repertoire. Three approaches were used to assess repertoire richness: RTK rarefaction, the Chao1 estimator, and Recon v2.1 estimates of unobserved clonotypes. Generation probabilities for all TCRbeta clonotypes obtained by the gDNA method from several donors were computed using OLGA. TCRdb carries this immuneACCESS record with in-frame sequences only. Its versions omit some clonotypes, under half of them owing to an unresolved V gene in the studies checked, with the rest unexplained. D and trimming were read from the DNA, whereas the V and J calls and clone size are those reported in that table. For this sample there are fewer than 2.5 million clones; roughly 93% appear just once. Approximately 0.36% of the sample belongs to the ten largest clones.

The chain was built from TRBV6-6 and TRBJ2-7; confidence is insufficient to name the D gene. Specimen: naive CD4+ T cells from PBMCs. The cell subset or site label, read with the paper, signifies: CD45RA+ positively selected. This clonotype was obtained from a man between 18 and 35 years old in good health. Some clones in this sample may be carry-over from other donors' samples. The DNA reads TGTGCCAGCAGCCCCTCCTACCTCGTCTACGAGCAGTACTTC. Translated, it gives CASSPSYLVYEQYF.